The T cell receptor beta chain described here comes from a study of shared clonotypes between healthy human individuals. In the study overall: Those who served as donors were a couple of women and a few men between the ages of 18 and 49. Per donor, three plates held CD4 naive cells, three held CD4 memory, two held CD8 naive and one held CD8 memory.

Generated by immunoSEQ multiplex PCR, the TCRdb table keeps only in-frame clones and is missing some. Among hundreds of thousands of clones, 85% to 95% were seen once, and the ten largest hold about 0.11%. To note about this clone: Antigen: not known.

Cells designated naive CD8 were CD45RO-negative and were positively selected for CCR7, with terminally differentiated effector memory CD45RA+ cells excluded. General study results and limits: On the whole, naive subsets had larger estimated richness than memory subsets had.

The V end lost 4 bases, the J end lost 4 bases, and 12 bases lay between the germline ends. CDR1 and CDR2 from the germline V gene are SGHRS and YFSETQ. The CDR3 loop spans 13 amino acids. This TCR was sampled from a woman in her 30s in good health. The chain uses TRBV5-1 and TRBJ2-7; D unclear. The sequenced sample was naive CD8+ T cells sorted from blood. The CDR3 bases are TGCGCCAGCAGCGCCGCATTGGGATACGAGCAGTACTTC. Its protein product is CASSAALGYEQYF. Full variable domain (missing parts from reference TRBV5-1 and TRBJ2-7): KAGVTQTPRYLIKTRGQQVTLSCSPISGHRSVSWYQQTPGQGLQFLFEYFSETQRNKGNFPGRFSGRQFSNSRSEMNVSTLELGDSALYLCASSAALGYEQYFGPGTRLTVT.